This T cell receptor beta chain was retrieved from a study of T cell responses to AZD1222 COVID-19 vaccine. Libraries were prepared by immunoSEQ multiplex PCR; TCRdb keeps only in-frame clonotypes and omits some of them. This sample has about 110,000 clones, with around 90% found just once. Study-level findings and limits: Among spike-specific TCRs, nearly half reportedly target unmutated variant regions. AZD1222 recipients seropositive at baseline numbered only five to seven. Vaccine-related CD4 TCRs covered spike, predominating at 160-218 and 743-854.

Regarding this clone: Its antigen is unidentified.

Trimming pared 5 bases from V and 4 bases from J, leaving 17 bases between. Germline V gene sequence: CDR1 SEHNR, CDR2 FQNEAQ (reference sequence). The length of the CDR3 is 15 residues. This material consisted of peripheral blood, taken on day 0 of MenACWY control vaccination. The chain carries TRBV7-9 and TRBJ1-1, with unresolved D. The source of this sequence is an adult in good health. CDR3 sequence: CASSPGIKTPTEAFF. The CDR3 DNA reads as TGTGCCAGCAGCCCGGGAATCAAAACCCCCACTGAAGCTTTCTTT.